The 5 T cell receptor beta chains below come from one sample, sequenced in a study of control samples from healthy donors and cancer patients. Produced via immunoSEQ multiplex PCR; TCRdb's table is partial and in-frame only. The sample yields some 98,000 clones, about 81% seen once. The sequencing input was PBMCs. These receptor sequences come from a man between 65 and 85 years old with lung cancer.

V and J are TRBV5-4 and TRBJ1-3; 7 bases agree with TRBD1. The V and J ends lost 4 bases and 3 bases, in that order; junction bases with no gene match: 7. The CDR3 contains 15 residues. Per germline, CDR1 SGHNT and CDR2 YYREEE (reference sequence). This CDR3 is CASSQSGGSGNTIYF. The CDR3 region has the DNA TGTGCCAGCAGCCAATCAGGGGGAAGTGGAAACACCATATATTTT.

The chain carries TRBV7-6 and TRBJ2-5, with a weak D call TRBD1 (5 bases). The V gene lost 1 base and the J gene lost 3 bases, with 15 bases spanning the gap. Germline V gene data show CDR1 as SGHVS and CDR2 as FNYEAQ. The CDR3 extends over 16 amino acids. CDR3 nucleotides: TGTGCCAGCAGCTTAGGTATTAGGGGATCCGAAGAGACCCAGTACTTC. Protein product: CASSLGIRGSEETQYF. The entire variable domain, with the rest obtained from reference TRBV7-6 and TRBJ2-5, is as follows: GAGVSQSPRYKVTKRGQDVALRCDPISGHVSLYWYRQALGQGPEFLTYFNYEAQQDKSGLPNDRFSAERPEGSISTLTIQRTEQRDSAMYRCASSLGIRGSEETQYFGPGTRLLVL.

The chain employs TRBV27 and TRBJ2-5, with 9 bases lining up with TRBD1. CDR1 and CDR2 from the germline V gene are MNHEY and SMNVEV (reference sequence). CDR3 length: 15 amino acids. The J segment lost 2 bases and the V segment lost 4 bases, leaving 5 bases of the junction unmatched. CDR3 protein: CASSSSGQGQETQYF. The CDR3 DNA reads as TGTGCCAGCAGTTCCTCGGGACAGGGACAAGAGACCCAGTACTTC.

The genes are TRBV5-1 and TRBJ2-6; D ambiguous. CDR3 length: 17 residues. Per germline, CDR1 SGHRS and CDR2 YFSETQ. Trimming shortened V by 4 bases and J by 0 bases, and 14 bases separated the two germline ends. The CDR3, as DNA: TGCGCCAGCAGCGTGGGTCGTCAGGCCTCTGGGGCCAACGTCCTGACTTTC. Residues: CASSVGRQASGANVLTF.

This chain connects TRBV18 to TRBJ1-4; 9 positions agree with TRBD1. In germline, CDR1 is KGHSH, CDR2 LQKENI. The CDR3 is made up of 15 amino acids. Trimming took 5 bases from V and 3 from J; bases not matched to a gene: 4. The CDR3 loop reads CASSTGQGSNEKLFF. As DNA, the CDR3 is TGTGCCAGCTCAACAGGACAGGGGTCTAATGAAAAACTGTTTTTT.